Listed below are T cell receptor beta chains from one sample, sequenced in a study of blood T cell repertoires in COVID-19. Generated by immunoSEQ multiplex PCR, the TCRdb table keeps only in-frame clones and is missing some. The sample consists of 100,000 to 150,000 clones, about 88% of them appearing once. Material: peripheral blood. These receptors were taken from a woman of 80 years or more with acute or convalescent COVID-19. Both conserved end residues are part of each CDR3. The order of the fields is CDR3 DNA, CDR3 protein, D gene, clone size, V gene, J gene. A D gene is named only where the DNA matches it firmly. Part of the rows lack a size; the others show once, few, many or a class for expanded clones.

CDR3nt: TGTGCCAGTAGTATCCGGGGGGCGCCCGGTGAAAAACTGTTTTTT
CDR3aa: CASSIRGAPGEKLFF
d_gene: -
abundance: -
v_gene: TRBV19
j_gene: TRBJ1-4

CDR3nt: TGTGCCAGCATTCGGACAGGGCAGGGCACTGAAGCTTTCTTT
CDR3aa: CASIRTGQGTEAFF
d_gene: TRBD1
abundance: -
v_gene: TRBV6-5
j_gene: TRBJ1-1

CDR3nt: TGTGCCAGCAGCCATATTATTCTGGGACAGGTGGGCGAGCAGTACTTC
CDR3aa: CASSHIILGQVGEQYF
d_gene: TRBD1
abundance: once
v_gene: TRBV7-8
j_gene: TRBJ2-7

CDR3nt: TGTGCCAGTACCGGACAGGGCAAGGGCACCGGGGAGCTGTTTTTT
CDR3aa: CASTGQGKGTGELFF
d_gene: TRBD1
abundance: -
v_gene: TRBV19
j_gene: TRBJ2-2

CDR3nt: TGTGCCAGCTCCCGAGTCGCCCTTAACTATGGCTACACCTTC
CDR3aa: CASSRVALNYGYTF
d_gene: -
abundance: -
v_gene: TRBV28
j_gene: TRBJ1-2

CDR3nt: TGTGCCAGCAGTTCCCTCCAGGGGACGGAGCAGTTCTTC
CDR3aa: CASSSLQGTEQFF
d_gene: -
abundance: -
v_gene: TRBV6-5
j_gene: TRBJ2-1

CDR3nt: TGCGCCAGCAGCAAATCACAGGGCTTCCAAGAGACCCAGTACTTC
CDR3aa: CASSKSQGFQETQYF
d_gene: -
abundance: -
v_gene: TRBV4-1
j_gene: TRBJ2-5

CDR3nt: TGTGCCAGCTCCAGCCGGCGGGACAGGGGAACAAACTATGGCTACACCTTC
CDR3aa: CASSSRRDRGTNYGYTF
d_gene: TRBD1
abundance: once
v_gene: TRBV7-2
j_gene: TRBJ1-2

CDR3nt: TGTGCCAGCCAGGGGTGGAGCACTGAAGCTTTCTTT
CDR3aa: CASQGWSTEAFF
d_gene: -
abundance: -
v_gene: TRBV19
j_gene: TRBJ1-1

CDR3nt: TGCAGCGTTGCACGACAGGGGGCTACCTCCTACGAGCAGTACTTC
CDR3aa: CSVARQGATSYEQYF
d_gene: TRBD1
abundance: -
v_gene: TRBV29-1
j_gene: TRBJ2-7

CDR3nt: TGCGCCAGCAGCCAAGATCTGGGGGCCCGGCAGAGCACAGATACGCAGTATTTT
CDR3aa: CASSQDLGARQSTDTQYF
d_gene: -
abundance: -
v_gene: TRBV4-3
j_gene: TRBJ2-3

CDR3nt: TGTGCCAGCAGCGTAGTTGTCGGGGGGCGGGCTGAGCAGTTCTTC
CDR3aa: CASSVVVGGRAEQFF
d_gene: -
abundance: -
v_gene: TRBV9
j_gene: TRBJ2-1

CDR3nt: TGTGCCAGCAGCCAAGAGCCCTCGGACAGTGGAAACACCATATATTTT
CDR3aa: CASSQEPSDSGNTIYF
d_gene: -
abundance: -
v_gene: TRBV3-1/TRBV3-2
j_gene: TRBJ1-3

CDR3nt: TGTGCCAGCAGCCCCGACAGGGACTACGAGCAGTACTTC
CDR3aa: CASSPDRDYEQYF
d_gene: TRBD1
abundance: -
v_gene: TRBV7-2
j_gene: TRBJ2-7

CDR3nt: TGTGCCAGCAGCCCCCGGGGGGAGCTGTTTTTT
CDR3aa: CASSPRGELFF
d_gene: -
abundance: -
v_gene: TRBV7-2
j_gene: TRBJ2-2

CDR3nt: TGTGCCAGCAACCGGAACGGGTACCAACAGCCCCAGCATTTT
CDR3aa: CASNRNGYQQPQHF
d_gene: -
abundance: -
v_gene: TRBV2
j_gene: TRBJ1-5

CDR3nt: TGCGCCAGCAGGGGGACAGGGGGGAACGAGCAGTACTTC
CDR3aa: CASRGTGGNEQYF
d_gene: TRBD1
abundance: -
v_gene: TRBV5-1
j_gene: TRBJ2-7

CDR3nt: TGTGCCAGCAGCGTAGCTCAGCAAGGGGGAGGGGAAGCTTTCTTT
CDR3aa: CASSVAQQGGGEAFF
d_gene: -
abundance: -
v_gene: TRBV9
j_gene: TRBJ1-1

CDR3nt: TGTGCCAGCTCACCTGACAGGGTGGGGGAGCAGTACTTC
CDR3aa: CASSPDRVGEQYF
d_gene: TRBD1
abundance: -
v_gene: TRBV18
j_gene: TRBJ2-7

CDR3nt: TGTGCCAGCAGCCCCGGGATTTACAATGAGCAGTTCTTC
CDR3aa: CASSPGIYNEQFF
d_gene: -
abundance: few
v_gene: TRBV7-2
j_gene: TRBJ2-1

CDR3nt: TGTGCCAGCAGTTGGGACAGGGACTCTGGAAACACCATATATTTT
CDR3aa: CASSWDRDSGNTIYF
d_gene: TRBD1
abundance: few
v_gene: TRBV6-5
j_gene: TRBJ1-3

CDR3nt: TGTGCCTGGAGTGGACAGCTTAACTATGGCTACACCTTC
CDR3aa: CAWSGQLNYGYTF
d_gene: -
abundance: -
v_gene: TRBV30
j_gene: TRBJ1-2

CDR3nt: TGTGCCAGTTACCCCGGCAGCGGGGACGCCGGGGAGCTGTTTTTT
CDR3aa: CASYPGSGDAGELFF
d_gene: TRBD2
abundance: -
v_gene: TRBV19
j_gene: TRBJ2-2

CDR3nt: TGTGCCAGCAACCTCAAGACAGGGGGCATGGAGACCCAGTACTTC
CDR3aa: CASNLKTGGMETQYF
d_gene: TRBD1
abundance: -
v_gene: TRBV2
j_gene: TRBJ2-5

CDR3nt: TGTGCCAGTAGTCCCTCGGGGTATGAGCAGTTCTTC
CDR3aa: CASSPSGYEQFF
d_gene: -
abundance: once
v_gene: TRBV19
j_gene: TRBJ2-1

CDR3nt: TGTGCCAGCACCGAGGCTGCGGGGGTAGCTAACTATGGCTACACCTTC
CDR3aa: CASTEAAGVANYGYTF
d_gene: -
abundance: -
v_gene: TRBV7-9
j_gene: TRBJ1-2

CDR3nt: TGCGCCAGCAGTCATCAACTCCAGGGGGCATGGAACACTGAAGCTTTCTTT
CDR3aa: CASSHQLQGAWNTEAFF
d_gene: TRBD1
abundance: few
v_gene: TRBV4-1
j_gene: TRBJ1-1

CDR3nt: TGTGCCATCAGAGGACAGGGGAACAATGAGCAGTTCTTC
CDR3aa: CAIRGQGNNEQFF
d_gene: TRBD1
abundance: once
v_gene: TRBV10-3
j_gene: TRBJ2-1

CDR3nt: TGTGCCAGCAGCTCTCACCGGACAGCAAACACTGAAGCTTTCTTT
CDR3aa: CASSSHRTANTEAFF
d_gene: -
abundance: -
v_gene: TRBV7-9
j_gene: TRBJ1-1

CDR3nt: TGTGCCAGCAGACTTACAGGGGGCGGCGGGGAGCTGTTTTTT
CDR3aa: CASRLTGGGGELFF
d_gene: TRBD1
abundance: -
v_gene: TRBV5-4
j_gene: TRBJ2-2

CDR3nt: TGTGCCAGCTCACCGACAGGGGGGGTCTATGGCTACACCTTC
CDR3aa: CASSPTGGVYGYTF
d_gene: TRBD1
abundance: -
v_gene: TRBV18
j_gene: TRBJ1-2

CDR3nt: TGCGCCAGCAGTGGGGTTAGCGGGAGCGGCGAGACCCAGTACTTC
CDR3aa: CASSGVSGSGETQYF
d_gene: TRBD2
abundance: -
v_gene: TRBV5-1
j_gene: TRBJ2-5

CDR3nt: TGTGCCAGCAGCCTAGCGGGAGGACGATACAATGAGCAGTTCTTC
CDR3aa: CASSLAGGRYNEQFF
d_gene: TRBD2
abundance: -
v_gene: TRBV6-5
j_gene: TRBJ2-1

CDR3nt: TGTGCCAGCAGCTACTACTCCTACGAGCAGTACTTC
CDR3aa: CASSYYSYEQYF
d_gene: -
abundance: -
v_gene: TRBV11-2
j_gene: TRBJ2-7

CDR3nt: TGTGCCTGGAGTAGTGGGGGCGGCACAGATACGCAGTATTTT
CDR3aa: CAWSSGGGTDTQYF
d_gene: -
abundance: -
v_gene: TRBV30
j_gene: TRBJ2-3

CDR3nt: TGCGCCAGCAGCCTTCAGACAGGGACGAACACTGAAGCTTTCTTT
CDR3aa: CASSLQTGTNTEAFF
d_gene: TRBD1
abundance: -
v_gene: TRBV4-3
j_gene: TRBJ1-1

CDR3nt: TGTGCCAGCAGTTACCTCTATAATTCACCCCTCCACTTT
CDR3aa: CASSYLYNSPLHF
d_gene: -
abundance: many
v_gene: TRBV6-5
j_gene: TRBJ1-6

CDR3nt: TGTGCCAGCAGCGAAACGCTAGCGGGAGCCTACGAGCAGTACTTC
CDR3aa: CASSETLAGAYEQYF
d_gene: TRBD2
abundance: -
v_gene: TRBV25-1
j_gene: TRBJ2-7

CDR3nt: TGTGCCAGCAGCTGGGGACAGGGGCCCTACGAGCAGTACTTC
CDR3aa: CASSWGQGPYEQYF
d_gene: TRBD1
abundance: -
v_gene: TRBV5-8
j_gene: TRBJ2-7

CDR3nt: TGTGCCAGCAGCTTACCTACAGGGGGTGATACTGAAGCTTTCTTT
CDR3aa: CASSLPTGGDTEAFF
d_gene: TRBD1
abundance: -
v_gene: TRBV7-9
j_gene: TRBJ1-1

CDR3nt: TGTGCCAGCAGCTTGCTCGGGGGTATTGAGACCCAGTACTTC
CDR3aa: CASSLLGGIETQYF
d_gene: -
abundance: -
v_gene: TRBV5-8
j_gene: TRBJ2-5

CDR3nt: TGTGCCAGCAGTTTGTCCTGGGGGGAGGGCAATCAGCCCCAGCATTTT
CDR3aa: CASSLSWGEGNQPQHF
d_gene: -
abundance: once
v_gene: TRBV6-2/TRBV6-3
j_gene: TRBJ1-5

CDR3nt: TGTGCCAGCAGCTCAGGCCGATGGACAGGGGCGGCCTACGAGCAGTACTTC
CDR3aa: CASSSGRWTGAAYEQYF
d_gene: TRBD1
abundance: few
v_gene: TRBV13
j_gene: TRBJ2-7

CDR3nt: TGTGCCAGTTGGGACAGGAACGCTAACTATGGCTACACCTTC
CDR3aa: CASWDRNANYGYTF
d_gene: TRBD1
abundance: -
v_gene: TRBV19
j_gene: TRBJ1-2

CDR3nt: TGTGCCATCAGGGCTACAGGGTCAGATACGCAGTATTTT
CDR3aa: CAIRATGSDTQYF
d_gene: -
abundance: -
v_gene: TRBV10-3
j_gene: TRBJ2-3

CDR3nt: TGTGCTAGTGGTTTGGATTCGGGTTTATTGGTCTATGGCTACACCTTC
CDR3aa: CASGLDSGLLVYGYTF
d_gene: -
abundance: -
v_gene: TRBV12-5
j_gene: TRBJ1-2

CDR3nt: TGTGCCAGCAGTTATCGCGGACAGAATTCACCCCTCCACTTT
CDR3aa: CASSYRGQNSPLHF
d_gene: -
abundance: -
v_gene: TRBV6-2/TRBV6-3
j_gene: TRBJ1-6

CDR3nt: TGTGCCAGCAGCACAGCTAGCGGATTAGCTCACAATGAGCAGTTCTTC
CDR3aa: CASSTASGLAHNEQFF
d_gene: TRBD2
abundance: -
v_gene: TRBV11-2
j_gene: TRBJ2-1

CDR3nt: TGTGCCAGCAGCTCCGACAGGGGGCCTAACTATGGCTACACCTTC
CDR3aa: CASSSDRGPNYGYTF
d_gene: TRBD1
abundance: -
v_gene: TRBV13
j_gene: TRBJ1-2

CDR3nt: TGTGCCAGCAGCCCCCTGGGGACTAGAGAGACCCAGTACTTC
CDR3aa: CASSPLGTRETQYF
d_gene: TRBD2
abundance: -
v_gene: TRBV9
j_gene: TRBJ2-5

CDR3nt: TGTGCCAGCAGCCTCGACAGGGGAAGAGATTCACCCCTCCACTTT
CDR3aa: CASSLDRGRDSPLHF
d_gene: TRBD1
abundance: -
v_gene: TRBV2
j_gene: TRBJ1-6

CDR3nt: TGTGCCAGCAGCCCCGGGATAGTCACCGGGGAGCTGTTTTTT
CDR3aa: CASSPGIVTGELFF
d_gene: -
abundance: -
v_gene: TRBV11-2
j_gene: TRBJ2-2

CDR3nt: TGTGCCAGCAGCCGAGCCGGGACTAGCGGGAGGGCCCACGAGCAGTACTTC
CDR3aa: CASSRAGTSGRAHEQYF
d_gene: TRBD2
abundance: -
v_gene: TRBV7-8
j_gene: TRBJ2-7